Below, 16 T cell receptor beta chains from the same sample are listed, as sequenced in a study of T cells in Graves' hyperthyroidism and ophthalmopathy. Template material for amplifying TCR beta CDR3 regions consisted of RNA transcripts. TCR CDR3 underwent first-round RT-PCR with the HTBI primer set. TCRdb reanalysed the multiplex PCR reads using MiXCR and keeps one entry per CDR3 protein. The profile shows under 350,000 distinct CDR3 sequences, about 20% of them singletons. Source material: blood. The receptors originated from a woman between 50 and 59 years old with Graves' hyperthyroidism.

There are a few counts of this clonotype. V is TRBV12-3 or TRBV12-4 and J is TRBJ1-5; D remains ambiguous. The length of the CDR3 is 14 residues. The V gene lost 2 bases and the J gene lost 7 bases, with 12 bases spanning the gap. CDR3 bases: TGTGCCAGCAGTTTATCTGCGACAACCCAGCCCCAGCATTTT. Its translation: CASSLSATTQPQHF.

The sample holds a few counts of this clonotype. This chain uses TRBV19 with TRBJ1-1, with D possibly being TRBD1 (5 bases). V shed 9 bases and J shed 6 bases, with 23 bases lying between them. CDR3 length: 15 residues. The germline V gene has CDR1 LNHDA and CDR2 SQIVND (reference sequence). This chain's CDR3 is CASNRYGAEEAEAFF. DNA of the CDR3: TGTGCCAGCAACAGGTATGGGGCTGAAGAGGCTGAAGCTTTCTTT.

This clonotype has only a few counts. CDR3: CASRVVRLADNEQFF. The CDR3 region has the DNA TGTGCCAGCAGGGTGGTGAGACTAGCGGACAATGAGCAGTTCTTC. The chain employs TRBV6-1 and TRBJ2-1; 9 bases match TRBD2. The length of the CDR3 is 15 residues. Germline CDR1 MNHNS, CDR2 SASEGT. The V and J ends lost 6 bases and 5 bases, in that order; junction bases with no gene match: 8.

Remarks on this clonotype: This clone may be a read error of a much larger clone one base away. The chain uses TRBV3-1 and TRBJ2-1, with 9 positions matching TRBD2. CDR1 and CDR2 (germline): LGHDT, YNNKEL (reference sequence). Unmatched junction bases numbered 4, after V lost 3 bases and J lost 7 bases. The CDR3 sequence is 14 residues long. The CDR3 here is CASSQLSGSNEQFF. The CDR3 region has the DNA TGTGCCAGCAGCCAGCTTAGCGGGAGTAATGAGCAGTTCTTC.

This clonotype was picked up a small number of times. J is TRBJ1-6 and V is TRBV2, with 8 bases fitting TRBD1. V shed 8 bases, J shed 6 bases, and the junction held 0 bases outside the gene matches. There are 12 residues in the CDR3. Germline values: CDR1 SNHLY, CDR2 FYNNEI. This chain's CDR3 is CASDRGNSPLHF. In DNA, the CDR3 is TGTGCCAGCGACAGGGGTAATTCACCCCTCCACTTT.

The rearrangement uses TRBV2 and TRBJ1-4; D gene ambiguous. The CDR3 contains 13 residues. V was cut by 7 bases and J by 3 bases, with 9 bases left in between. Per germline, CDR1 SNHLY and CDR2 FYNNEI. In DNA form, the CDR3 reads TGTGCCAGCAAGGAATCGGCTAATGAAAAACTGTTTTTT. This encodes CASKESANEKLFF.

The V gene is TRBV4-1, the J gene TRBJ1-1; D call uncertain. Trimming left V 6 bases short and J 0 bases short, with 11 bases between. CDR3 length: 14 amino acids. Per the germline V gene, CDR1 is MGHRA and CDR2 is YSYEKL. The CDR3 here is CASRYSSMNTEAFF. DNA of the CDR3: TGCGCCAGCAGATACAGCTCTATGAACACTGAAGCTTTCTTT.

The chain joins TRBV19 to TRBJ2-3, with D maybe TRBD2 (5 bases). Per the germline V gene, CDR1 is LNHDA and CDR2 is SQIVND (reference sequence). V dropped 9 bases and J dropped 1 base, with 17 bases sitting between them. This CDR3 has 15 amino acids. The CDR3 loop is CASGDDPGGTDTQYF. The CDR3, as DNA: TGTGCCAGCGGGGATGACCCCGGCGGCACAGATACGCAGTATTTT.

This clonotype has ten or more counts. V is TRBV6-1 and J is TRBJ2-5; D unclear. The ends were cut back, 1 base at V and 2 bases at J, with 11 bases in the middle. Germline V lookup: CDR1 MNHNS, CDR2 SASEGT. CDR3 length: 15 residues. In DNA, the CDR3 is TGTGCCAGCAGTGAAGACTCGACGGAACAAGAGACCCAGTACTTC. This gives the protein CASSEDSTEQETQYF.

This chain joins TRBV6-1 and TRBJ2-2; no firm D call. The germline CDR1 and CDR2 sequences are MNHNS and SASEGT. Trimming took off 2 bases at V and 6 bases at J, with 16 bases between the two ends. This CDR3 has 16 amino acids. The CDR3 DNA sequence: TGTGCCAGCAGTGAAAACCGGGTTAATTTGGCCGGGGAGCTGTTTTTT. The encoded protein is CASSENRVNLAGELFF.

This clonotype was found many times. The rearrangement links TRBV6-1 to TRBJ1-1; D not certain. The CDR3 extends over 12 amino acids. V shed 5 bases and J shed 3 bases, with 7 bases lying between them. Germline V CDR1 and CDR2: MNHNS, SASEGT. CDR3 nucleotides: TGTGCCAGCAGTCCCGATTACACTGAAGCTTTCTTT. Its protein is CASSPDYTEAFF.

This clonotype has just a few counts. CDR3: CASRGRMTGGSGELFF. CDR3 nucleotide sequence: TGTGCCAGCAGGGGTAGGATGACAGGGGGATCCGGGGAGCTGTTTTTT. The chain links TRBV2 to TRBJ2-2; TRBD1 aligns across 9 bases. Looked up from germline, CDR1 is SNHLY and CDR2 is FYNNEI. CDR3 length: 16 amino acids. V shed 6 bases, J shed 6 bases, and the junction held 11 bases outside the gene matches.

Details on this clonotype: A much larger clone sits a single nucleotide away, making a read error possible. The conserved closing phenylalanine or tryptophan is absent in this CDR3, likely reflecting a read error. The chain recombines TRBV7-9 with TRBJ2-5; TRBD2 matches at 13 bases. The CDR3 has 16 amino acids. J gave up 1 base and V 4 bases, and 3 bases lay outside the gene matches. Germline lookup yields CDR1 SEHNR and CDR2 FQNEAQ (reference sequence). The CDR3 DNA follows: TGTGCCAGCAGCTCCGGGACTAGCGGGGTCCAAGAGACCCAGTACTAC. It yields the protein CASSSGTSGVQETQYY.

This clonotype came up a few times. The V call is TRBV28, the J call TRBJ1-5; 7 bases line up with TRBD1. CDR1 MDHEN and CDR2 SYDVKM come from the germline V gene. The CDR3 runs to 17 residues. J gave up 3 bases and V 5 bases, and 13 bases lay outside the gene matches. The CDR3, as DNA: TGTGCCAGCAGTCCGGGACAGCCGAGGGGGGTCAATCAGCCCCAGCATTTT. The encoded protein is CASSPGQPRGVNQPQHF.

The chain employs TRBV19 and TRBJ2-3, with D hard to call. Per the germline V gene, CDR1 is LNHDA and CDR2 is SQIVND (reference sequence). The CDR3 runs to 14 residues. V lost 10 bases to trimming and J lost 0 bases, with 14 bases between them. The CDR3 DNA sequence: TGTGCCACCCGGACCGGACCCAGCACAGATACGCAGTATTTT. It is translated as CATRTGPSTDTQYF. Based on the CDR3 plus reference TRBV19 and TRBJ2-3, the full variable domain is DGGITQSPKYLFRKEGQNVTLSCEQNLNHDAMYWYRQDPGQGLRLIYYSQIVNDFQKGDIAEGYSVSREKKESFPLTVTSAQKNPTAFYLCATRTGPSTDTQYFGPGTRLTVL.

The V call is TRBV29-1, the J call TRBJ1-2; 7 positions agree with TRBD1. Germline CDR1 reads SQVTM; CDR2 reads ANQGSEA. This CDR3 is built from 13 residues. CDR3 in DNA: TGCAGTTTTTGGACAGGACTCCTCTATGGCTACACCTTC. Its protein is CSFWTGLLYGYTF. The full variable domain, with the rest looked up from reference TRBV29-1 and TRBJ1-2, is SAVISQKPSRDICQRGTSLTIQCQVDSQVTMMFWYRQQPGQSLTLIATANQGSEATYESGFVIDKFPISRPNLTFSTLTVSNMSPEDSSIYLCSFWTGLLYGYTFGSGTRLTVV.